The 12 T cell receptor beta chains below come from one sample, sequenced in a study of T-cell reconstitution after alpha-beta-depleted transplantation in children (dated by TCRdb to about 2016). The method was PCR. The sequencing machine was an Illumina HiSeq 2500. TCR libraries were prepared with molecular barcoding, using unique molecular identifiers to normalize TCRbeta repertoire quantification. TCRdb applied fastp at Q25 and MiXCR to the public reads, then kept only in-frame beta chains. Rows merge per CDR3 protein into single entries with the most common DNA and genes. The sample has 230,000 or so distinct CDR3 sequences on record, around 11% of them singletons. The ten largest make up around 2.8% of the sample. The specimen comprised PBMCs from the stem cell graft donor, sampled from the stem cell graft. Receptors were obtained from a human donor who donated a stem cell graft to a child with acute lymphoblastic leukemia.

This clonotype appeared many times. The rearrangement joins TRBV14 to TRBJ1-4; D not certain. V was trimmed by 0 bases and J by 8 bases, leaving 13 bases between them. This CDR3 has 15 residues. Per the germline V gene, CDR1 is SGHDN and CDR2 is FVKESK. In DNA form, the CDR3 reads TGTGCCAGCAGCCAAGACTCCAGGTTTGGCGAAAAACTGTTTTTT. Protein: CASSQDSRFGEKLFF.

This clonotype was picked up a small number of times. This chain connects TRBV21-1 to TRBJ2-7; the table assigns TRBD1, which was not confirmed against the DNA. TRBV21-1 is shown as a pseudogene. CDR3 size: 15 residues. The CDR3 sequence: CASSQGSDASYEQYF. The CDR3 bases are TGTGCCAGCAGCCAGGGGTCGGACGCCTCCTACGAGCAGTACTTC.

This clonotype was observed many times. The J gene is TRBJ2-1, the V gene TRBV12-3 or TRBV12-4; 7 positions match TRBD1. Trimming cost V 8 bases and J 7 bases; bases outside gene matches: 8. This CDR3 comprises 13 residues. In nucleotides, the CDR3 is TGTGCCAGCGGACAGGAGTTGTGGAATGAGCAGTTCTTC. Protein: CASGQELWNEQFF.

As for this clonotype: Since a much larger clone is just one base distant, this may be a read error. The chain employs TRBV6-2 or TRBV6-3 and TRBJ2-5, with TRBD1 matching 7 bases. Germline CDR1 and CDR2: MNHEY and SVGEGT. The CDR3 loop spans 12 amino acids. CDR3: CSSRDRKETQYF. CDR3 bases: TGTTCCAGCAGGGACAGAAAAGAGACCCAGTACTTC.

This clonotype was observed many times. This chain connects TRBV5-1 to TRBJ2-7; D is perhaps TRBD1 (5 bases). Germline CDR1 is SGHRS and CDR2 is YFSETQ. Trimming shortened V by 4 bases and J by 0 bases, and 8 bases separated the two germline ends. The CDR3 length is 13 residues. CDR3 in amino acids: CASSIQVSYEQYF. In DNA, the CDR3 is TGCGCCAGCAGCATACAGGTCTCCTACGAGCAGTACTTC. The full variable domain, completed using reference TRBV5-1 and TRBJ2-7, is KAGVTQTPRYLIKTRGQQVTLSCSPISGHRSVSWYQQTPGQGLQFLFEYFSETQRNKGNFPGRFSGRQFSNSRSEMNVSTLELGDSALYLCASSIQVSYEQYFGPGTRLTVT.

This clonotype was seen many times. The V gene is TRBV7-9, the J gene TRBJ2-7, with 7 bases identical to TRBD1. Germline CDR1 and CDR2: SEHNR and FQNEAQ (reference sequence). This CDR3 comprises 15 residues. The ends lost 2 bases at V and 5 bases at J; junction bases unmatched: 9. The CDR3 region has the DNA TGTGCCAGCAGCTTAAGGGGGCGAGGGATTCACGAGCAGTACTTC. Residues: CASSLRGRGIHEQYF.

This clonotype was observed many times. This sequence joins TRBV7-2 and TRBJ2-5; 8 nucleotides match TRBD2. The V segment lost 3 bases and the J segment 5 bases; nucleotides outside the gene matches: 8. Germline loops: CDR1 SGHTA, CDR2 FQGNSA. The CDR3 loop spans 15 amino acids. As DNA, the CDR3 is TGTGCCAGCAGCTTTGGGCGGGGGGAATGGGAGACCCAGTACTTC. Protein product: CASSFGRGEWETQYF. Complete variable domain (other parts from reference TRBV7-2 and TRBJ2-5): GAGVSQSPSNKVTEKGKDVELRCDPISGHTALYWYRQSLGQGLEFLIYFQGNSAPDKSGLPSDRFSAERTGGSVSTLTIQRTQQEDSAVYLCASSFGRGEWETQYFGPGTRLLVL.

In this sample, this clonotype turned up many times. The rearrangement links TRBV7-2 to TRBJ1-5, with D unclear. CDR1 is SGHTA, CDR2 FQGNSA, per germline. V shed 1 base and J shed 1 base, with 8 bases lying between them. This CDR3 has 15 residues. The CDR3 sequence is CASSLVGLSNQPQHF. In DNA, the CDR3 is TGTGCCAGCAGCTTAGTAGGACTGAGCAATCAGCCCCAGCATTTT.

DNA of the CDR3: TGCAGTGCTAAACCGTTCGGGACTAGCGGGGGGGCCGCGGGAGAGACCCAGTACTTC. Amino acids: CSAKPFGTSGGAAGETQYF. J is TRBJ2-5 and V is TRBV20-1; 16 bases are a match to TRBD2. The CDR3 is 19 amino acids. Germline V gene data show CDR1 as DFQATT and CDR2 as SNEGSKA (reference sequence). V gave up 4 bases and J gave up 4 bases; unmatched junction bases: 15.

The chain employs TRBV4-3 and TRBJ2-7; 9 bases are a match to TRBD1. Germline V gene sequence: CDR1 LGHNA, CDR2 YSLEER. V trimming: 5 bases; J trimming: 7 bases; junction bases outside the gene matches: 9. This CDR3 spans 14 amino acids. The CDR3 loop is CASSRGTGRREQYF. The CDR3 region has the DNA TGCGCCAGCAGCAGGGGGACAGGGCGTAGGGAGCAGTACTTC.

As for this clonotype: Just one base apart from a much larger clone, this may be a read error. The V gene is TRBV6-2 or TRBV6-3, the J gene TRBJ2-2; no clear D gene. The length of the CDR3 is 15 residues. CDR1 MNHEY and CDR2 SVGEGT come from the germline V gene. CDR3 bases: TGTGCCAGCGGTTACTCGCTCCCTTTAACCGGGGAGCTGTTTTTT. Translating gives CASGYSLPLTGELFF.

The rearrangement links TRBV7-2 to TRBJ1-4; D call uncertain. Trimming shortened V by 6 bases and J by 8 bases, and 13 bases separated the two germline ends. CDR1 is SGHTA and CDR2 is FQGNSA in the germline V gene. The CDR3 runs 13 residues. The CDR3 DNA reads as TGTGCCAGCAGACCCGCTGCATCCGAAAAACTGTTTTTT. Translation gives CASRPAASEKLFF.